The rows below give T cell receptor beta chains drawn from one sample of a study of cytomegalovirus exposure and HLA in healthy donors. The method was immunoSEQ multiplex PCR; TCRdb's version includes in-frame clones alone and lacks a portion of them. The profile shows approximately 160,000 clones, roughly three quarters of them singletons. Sequenced: PBMCs. All receptors come from a male donor in good health and CMV-seropositive. The conserved cysteine and the conserved F or W are not part of the CDR3 here. The D gene is left open where the match is weak.

>TRBV5-4|TRBJ1-2|-
ASSLGASGREANYGYT
>TRBV20-1|TRBJ1-1|-
SAMQEEAF
>TRBV13|TRBJ1-1|TRBD1
ASSSGTGGTEAF
>TRBV10-2|TRBJ2-3|TRBD1
ASKLGQGLSTDTQY
>TRBV7-8|TRBJ1-3|-
ASSLATGNTIY
>TRBV4-2|TRBJ2-2|TRBD2
ASSQRLAGGSTNTGELF
>TRBV4-1|TRBJ1-2|-
ASSQKGRRDTDYT
>TRBV19|TRBJ1-1|-
ASSIYGSEAF
>TRBV27|TRBJ2-2|-
ASRSYLADTGELF
>TRBV30|TRBJ1-1|-
AWSDILTEAF
>TRBV7-4|TRBJ1-2|TRBD1
ASSFLRSDRVLFVRGYT
>TRBV11-2|TRBJ2-7|TRBD2
ASRDSSGGTSYEQY
>TRBV6-4|TRBJ2-3|TRBD2
ASSDRGEADTQY
>TRBV10-3|TRBJ2-3|-
AMAGAGTDTQY
>TRBV19|TRBJ1-5|-
ASREEGGYNQPQH